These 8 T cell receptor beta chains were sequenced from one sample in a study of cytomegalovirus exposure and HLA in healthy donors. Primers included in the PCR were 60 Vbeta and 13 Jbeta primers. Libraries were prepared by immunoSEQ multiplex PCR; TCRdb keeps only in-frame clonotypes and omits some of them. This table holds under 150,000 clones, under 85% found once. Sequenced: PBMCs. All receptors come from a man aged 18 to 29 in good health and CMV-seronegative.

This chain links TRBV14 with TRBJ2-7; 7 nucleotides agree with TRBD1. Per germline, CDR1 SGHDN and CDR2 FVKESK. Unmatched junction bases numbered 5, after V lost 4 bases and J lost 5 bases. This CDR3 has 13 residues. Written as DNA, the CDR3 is TGTGCCAGCAGCCTCATCGACAGGGACGAGCAGTACTTC. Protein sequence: CASSLIDRDEQYF.

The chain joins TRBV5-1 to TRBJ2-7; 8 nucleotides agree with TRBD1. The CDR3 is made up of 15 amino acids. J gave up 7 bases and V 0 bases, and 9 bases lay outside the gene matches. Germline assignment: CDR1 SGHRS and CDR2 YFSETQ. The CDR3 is CASSLAVGTGGEQYF. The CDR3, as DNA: TGCGCCAGCAGCTTGGCCGTAGGGACAGGCGGGGAGCAGTACTTC.

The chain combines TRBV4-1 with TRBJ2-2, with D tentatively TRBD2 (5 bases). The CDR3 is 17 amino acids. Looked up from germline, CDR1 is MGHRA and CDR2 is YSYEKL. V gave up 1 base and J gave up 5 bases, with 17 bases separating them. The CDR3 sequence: CASSQVFYKRTTGELFF. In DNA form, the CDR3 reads TGCGCCAGCAGCCAAGTCTTCTATAAGCGGACTACCGGGGAGCTGTTTTTT.

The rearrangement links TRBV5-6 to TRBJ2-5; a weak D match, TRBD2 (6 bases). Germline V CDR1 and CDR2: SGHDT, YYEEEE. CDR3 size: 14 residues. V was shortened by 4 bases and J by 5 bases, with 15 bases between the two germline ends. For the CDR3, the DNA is TGTGCCAGCAGCGTAGGAGGAGGGGATGAGACCCAGTACTTC. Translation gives CASSVGGGDETQYF.

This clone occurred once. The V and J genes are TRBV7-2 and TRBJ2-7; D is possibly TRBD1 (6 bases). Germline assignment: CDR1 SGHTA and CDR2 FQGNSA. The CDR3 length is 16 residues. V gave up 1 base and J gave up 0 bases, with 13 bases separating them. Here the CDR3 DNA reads TGTGCCAGCAGCTTAGTGCGGACAGACTTCTCCTACGAGCAGTACTTC. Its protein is CASSLVRTDFSYEQYF.

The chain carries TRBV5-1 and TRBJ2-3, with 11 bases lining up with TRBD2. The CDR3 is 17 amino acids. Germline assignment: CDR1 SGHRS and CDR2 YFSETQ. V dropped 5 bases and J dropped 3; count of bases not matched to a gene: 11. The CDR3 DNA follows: TGCGCCAGCAGGATTGGGTCTAGCGGGGGGATAACAGATACGCAGTATTTT. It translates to CASRIGSSGGITDTQYF. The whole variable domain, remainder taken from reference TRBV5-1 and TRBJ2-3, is KAGVTQTPRYLIKTRGQQVTLSCSPISGHRSVSWYQQTPGQGLQFLFEYFSETQRNKGNFPGRFSGRQFSNSRSEMNVSTLELGDSALYLCASRIGSSGGITDTQYFGPGTRLTVL.

The CDR3 DNA follows: TGTGCCAGTAGTCAGACAGGGGAAGGAAACACCATATATTTT. This sequence encodes CASSQTGEGNTIYF. The chain uses TRBV19 and TRBJ1-3, with 8 positions matching TRBD1. The germline CDR1 and CDR2 sequences are LNHDA and SQIVND (reference sequence). With 5 bases clipped from V and 4 bases from J, the junction kept 4 bases outside the gene matches. The CDR3 is 14 residues long.

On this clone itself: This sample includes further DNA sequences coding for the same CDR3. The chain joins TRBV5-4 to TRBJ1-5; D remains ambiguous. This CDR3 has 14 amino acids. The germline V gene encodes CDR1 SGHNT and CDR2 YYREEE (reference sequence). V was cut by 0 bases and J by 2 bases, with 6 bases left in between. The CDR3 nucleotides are TGTGCCAGCAGCTTGGGCGGCGGCAATCAGCCCCAGCATTTT. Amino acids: CASSLGGGNQPQHF. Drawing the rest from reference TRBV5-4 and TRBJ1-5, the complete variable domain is ETGVTQSPTHLIKTRGQQVTLRCSSQSGHNTVSWYQQALGQGPQFIFQYYREEENGRGNFPPRFSGLQFPNYSSELNVNALELDDSALYLCASSLGGGNQPQHFGDGTRLSIL.